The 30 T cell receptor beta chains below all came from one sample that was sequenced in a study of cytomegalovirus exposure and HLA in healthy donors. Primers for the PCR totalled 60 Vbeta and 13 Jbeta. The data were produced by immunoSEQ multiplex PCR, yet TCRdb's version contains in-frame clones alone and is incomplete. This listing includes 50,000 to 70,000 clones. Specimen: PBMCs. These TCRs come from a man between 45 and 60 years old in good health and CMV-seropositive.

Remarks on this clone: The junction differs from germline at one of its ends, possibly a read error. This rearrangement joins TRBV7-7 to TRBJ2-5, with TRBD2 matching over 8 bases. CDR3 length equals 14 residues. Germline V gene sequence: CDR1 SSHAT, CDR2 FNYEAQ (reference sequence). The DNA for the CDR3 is TGTGCTAGCAGCTCAGGACTAGCTCAAGAGACCCAGTACTTC. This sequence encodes CASSSGLAQETQYF.

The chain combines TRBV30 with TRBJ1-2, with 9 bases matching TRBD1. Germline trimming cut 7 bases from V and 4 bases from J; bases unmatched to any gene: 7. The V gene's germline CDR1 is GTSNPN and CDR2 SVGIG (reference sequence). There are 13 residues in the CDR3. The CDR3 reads CAYRQGGVYGYTF. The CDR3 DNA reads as TGTGCCTATCGACAGGGGGGGGTCTATGGCTACACCTTC.

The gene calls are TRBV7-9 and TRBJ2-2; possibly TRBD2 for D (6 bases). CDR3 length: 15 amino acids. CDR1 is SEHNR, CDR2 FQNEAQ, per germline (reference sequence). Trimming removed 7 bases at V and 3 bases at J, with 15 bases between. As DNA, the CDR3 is TGTGCCAGCACCCTTAGTGGGGACTACACCGGGGAGCTGTTTTTT. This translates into CASTLSGDYTGELFF.

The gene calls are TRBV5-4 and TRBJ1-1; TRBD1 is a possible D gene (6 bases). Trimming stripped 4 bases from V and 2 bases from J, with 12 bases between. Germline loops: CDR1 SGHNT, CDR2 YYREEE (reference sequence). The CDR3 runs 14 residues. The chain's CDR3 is CASSLGQTNTEAFF. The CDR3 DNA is TGTGCCAGCAGCCTCGGACAGACTAACACTGAAGCTTTCTTT.

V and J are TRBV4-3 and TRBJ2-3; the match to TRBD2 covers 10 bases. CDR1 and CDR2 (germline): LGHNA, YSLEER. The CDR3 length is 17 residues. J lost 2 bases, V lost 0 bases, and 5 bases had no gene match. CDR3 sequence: CASSQDGTSGTTDTQYF. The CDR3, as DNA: TGCGCCAGCAGCCAAGATGGAACTAGCGGGACCACAGATACGCAGTATTTT.

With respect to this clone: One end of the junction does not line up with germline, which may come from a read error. CDR3: CASSFPGQGLNQPQHF. In DNA, the CDR3 is TGTGCTAGCAGCTTTCCGGGACAGGGTCTCAATCAGCCCCAGCATTTT. The chain couples TRBV7-7 to TRBJ1-5, with TRBD1 identical over 9 bases. Germline loops: CDR1 SSHAT, CDR2 FNYEAQ (reference sequence). This CDR3 is 16 amino acids long. Full variable domain (rest looked up from reference TRBV7-7 and TRBJ1-5): GAGVSQSPRYKVTKRGQDVTLRCDPISSHATLYWYQQALGQGPEFLTYFNYEAQPDKSGLPSDRFSAERPEGSISTLTIQRTEQRDSAMYRCASSFPGQGLNQPQHFGDGTRLSIL.

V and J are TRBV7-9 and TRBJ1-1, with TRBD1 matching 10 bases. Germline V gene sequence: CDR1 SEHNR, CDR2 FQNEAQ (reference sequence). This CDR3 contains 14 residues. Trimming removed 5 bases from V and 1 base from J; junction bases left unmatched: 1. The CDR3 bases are TGTGCCAGCAGCCGGGACAGGGGGAACACTGAAGCTTTCTTT. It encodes CASSRDRGNTEAFF.

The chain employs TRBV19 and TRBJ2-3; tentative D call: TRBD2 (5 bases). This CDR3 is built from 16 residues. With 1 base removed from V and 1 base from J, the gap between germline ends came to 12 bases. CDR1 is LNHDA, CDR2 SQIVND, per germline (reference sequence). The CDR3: CASSIAGLRRTDTQYF. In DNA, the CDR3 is TGTGCCAGTAGTATAGCAGGACTGCGCCGCACAGATACGCAGTATTTT.

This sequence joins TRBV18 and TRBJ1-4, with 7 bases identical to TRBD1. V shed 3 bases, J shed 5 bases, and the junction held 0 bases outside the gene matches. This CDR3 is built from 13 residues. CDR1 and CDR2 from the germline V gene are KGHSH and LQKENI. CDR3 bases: TGTGCCAGCTCACCGGACAGGAATGAAAAACTGTTTTTT. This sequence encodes CASSPDRNEKLFF.

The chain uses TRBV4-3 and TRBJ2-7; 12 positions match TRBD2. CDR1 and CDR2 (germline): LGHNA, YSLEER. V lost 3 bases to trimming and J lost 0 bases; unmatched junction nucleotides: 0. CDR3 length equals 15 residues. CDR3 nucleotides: TGCGCCAGCAGCCAGACTAGCGGGAGCTCCTACGAGCAGTACTTC. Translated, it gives CASSQTSGSSYEQYF.

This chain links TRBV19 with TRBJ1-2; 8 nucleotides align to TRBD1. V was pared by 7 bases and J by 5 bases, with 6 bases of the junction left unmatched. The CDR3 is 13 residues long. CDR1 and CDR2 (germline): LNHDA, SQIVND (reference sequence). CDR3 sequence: CASKRDRFYGYTF. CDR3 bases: TGTGCCAGTAAACGGGACAGGTTTTATGGCTACACCTTC. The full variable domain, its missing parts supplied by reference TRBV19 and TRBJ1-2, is DGGITQSPKYLFRKEGQNVTLSCEQNLNHDAMYWYRQDPGQGLRLIYYSQIVNDFQKGDIAEGYSVSREKKESFPLTVTSAQKNPTAFYLCASKRDRFYGYTFGSGTRLTVV.

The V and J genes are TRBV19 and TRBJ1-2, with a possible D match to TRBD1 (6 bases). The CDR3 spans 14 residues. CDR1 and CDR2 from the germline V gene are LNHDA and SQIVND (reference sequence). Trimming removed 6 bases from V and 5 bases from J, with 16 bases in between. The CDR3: CASSLPGHPYGYTF. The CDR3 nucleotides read TGTGCCAGTAGCCTCCCGGGACACCCGTATGGCTACACCTTC.

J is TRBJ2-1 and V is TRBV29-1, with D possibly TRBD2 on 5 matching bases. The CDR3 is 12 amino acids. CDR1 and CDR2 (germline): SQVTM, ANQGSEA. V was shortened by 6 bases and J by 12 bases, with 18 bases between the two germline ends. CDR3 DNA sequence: TGCAGCGTCTCCCTAGCCGGAGTGGGGCAGTTCTTC. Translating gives CSVSLAGVGQFF.

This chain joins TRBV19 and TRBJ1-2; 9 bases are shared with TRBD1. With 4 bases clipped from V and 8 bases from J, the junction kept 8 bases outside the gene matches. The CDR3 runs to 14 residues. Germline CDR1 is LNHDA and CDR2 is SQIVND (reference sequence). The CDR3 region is CASSNPGQGRGYTF. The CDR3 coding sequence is TGTGCCAGTAGTAACCCGGGACAGGGCAGAGGCTACACCTTC. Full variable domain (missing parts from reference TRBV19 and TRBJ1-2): DGGITQSPKYLFRKEGQNVTLSCEQNLNHDAMYWYRQDPGQGLRLIYYSQIVNDFQKGDIAEGYSVSREKKESFPLTVTSAQKNPTAFYLCASSNPGQGRGYTFGSGTRLTVV.

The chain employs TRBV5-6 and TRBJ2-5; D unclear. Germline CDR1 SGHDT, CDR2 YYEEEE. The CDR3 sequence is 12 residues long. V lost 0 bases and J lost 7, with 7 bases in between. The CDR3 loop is CASSLGGLTQYF. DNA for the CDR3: TGTGCCAGCAGCTTGGGAGGTTTGACCCAGTACTTC.

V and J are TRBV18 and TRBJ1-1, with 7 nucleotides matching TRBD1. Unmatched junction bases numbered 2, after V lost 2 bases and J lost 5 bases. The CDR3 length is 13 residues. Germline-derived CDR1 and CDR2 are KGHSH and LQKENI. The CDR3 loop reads CASSPDRDTEAFF. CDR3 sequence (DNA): TGTGCCAGCTCACCAGACAGGGATACTGAAGCTTTCTTT.

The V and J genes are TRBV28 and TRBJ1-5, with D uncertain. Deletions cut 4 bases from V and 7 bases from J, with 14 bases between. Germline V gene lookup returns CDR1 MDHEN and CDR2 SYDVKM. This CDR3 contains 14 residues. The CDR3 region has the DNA TGTGCCAGCAGTTCCGCGGGAAGCGTGCAGCCCCAGCATTTT. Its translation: CASSSAGSVQPQHF.

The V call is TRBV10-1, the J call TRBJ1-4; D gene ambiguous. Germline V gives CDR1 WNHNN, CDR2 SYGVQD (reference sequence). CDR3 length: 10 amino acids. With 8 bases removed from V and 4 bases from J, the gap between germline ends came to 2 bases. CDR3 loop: CASLNEKLFF. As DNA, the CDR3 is TGCGCCAGCCTTAATGAAAAACTGTTTTTT.

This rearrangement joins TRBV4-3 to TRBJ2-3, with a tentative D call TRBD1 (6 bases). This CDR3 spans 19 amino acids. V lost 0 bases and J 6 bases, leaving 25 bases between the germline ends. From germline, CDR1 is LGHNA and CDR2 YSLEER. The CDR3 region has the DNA TGCGCCAGCAGCCAAGAAGGTTTCGGGACACGGGCTGGGGGCGATACGCAGTATTTT. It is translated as CASSQEGFGTRAGGDTQYF.

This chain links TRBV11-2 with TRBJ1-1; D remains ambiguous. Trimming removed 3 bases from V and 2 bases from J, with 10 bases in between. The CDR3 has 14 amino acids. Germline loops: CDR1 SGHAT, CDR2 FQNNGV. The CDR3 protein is CASSFPGHNTEAFF. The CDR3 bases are TGTGCCAGCAGCTTTCCAGGCCACAACACTGAAGCTTTCTTT.

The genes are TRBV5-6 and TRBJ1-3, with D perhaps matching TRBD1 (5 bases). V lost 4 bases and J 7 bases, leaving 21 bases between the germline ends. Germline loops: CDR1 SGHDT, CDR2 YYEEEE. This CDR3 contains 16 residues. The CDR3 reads CASSMSGTLLSNTIYF. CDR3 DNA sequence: TGTGCCAGCAGCATGTCCGGGACTCTCCTTTCTAACACCATATATTTT.

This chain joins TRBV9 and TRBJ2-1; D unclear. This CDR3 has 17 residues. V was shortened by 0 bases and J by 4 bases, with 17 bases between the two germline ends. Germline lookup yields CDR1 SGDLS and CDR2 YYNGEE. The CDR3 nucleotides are TGTGCCAGCAGCGTAGAAGGCGGCAGACCGATGTACAATGAGCAGTTCTTC. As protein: CASSVEGGRPMYNEQFF.

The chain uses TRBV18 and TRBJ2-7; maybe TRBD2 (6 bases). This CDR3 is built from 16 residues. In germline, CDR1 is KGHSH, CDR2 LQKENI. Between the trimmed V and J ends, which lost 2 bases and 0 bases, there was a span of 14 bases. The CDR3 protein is CASSPRGGRTSYEQYF. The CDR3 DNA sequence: TGTGCCAGCTCACCAAGGGGAGGACGGACCTCCTACGAGCAGTACTTC. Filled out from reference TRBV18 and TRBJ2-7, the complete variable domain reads NAGVMQNPRHLVRRRGQEARLRCSPMKGHSHVYWYRQLPEEGLKFMVYLQKENIIDESGMPKERFSAEFPKEGPSILRIQQVVRGDSAAYFCASSPRGGRTSYEQYFGPGTRLTVT.

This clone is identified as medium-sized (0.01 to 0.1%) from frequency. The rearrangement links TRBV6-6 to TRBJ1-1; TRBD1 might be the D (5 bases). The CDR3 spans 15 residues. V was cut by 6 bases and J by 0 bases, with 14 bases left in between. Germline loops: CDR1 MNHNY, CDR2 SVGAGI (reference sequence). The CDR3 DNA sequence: TGTGCCAGCAGCCCGGCCGGAGGGGTGAACACTGAAGCTTTCTTT. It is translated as CASSPAGGVNTEAFF.

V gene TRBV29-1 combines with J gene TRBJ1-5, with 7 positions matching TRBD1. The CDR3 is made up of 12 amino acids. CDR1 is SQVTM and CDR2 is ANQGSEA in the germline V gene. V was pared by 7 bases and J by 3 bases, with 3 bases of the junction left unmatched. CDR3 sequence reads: CSAGQVNQPQHF. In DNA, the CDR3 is TGCAGCGCCGGACAGGTCAATCAGCCCCAGCATTTT.

CDR3 bases: TGTGCCAGCAGCCAAGATGAGGGGGAACCCTACAATGAGCAGTTCTTC. Amino acids: CASSQDEGEPYNEQFF. The V gene is TRBV4-2, the J gene TRBJ2-1; TRBD1 might be the D (6 bases). Germline CDR1 LGHNA, CDR2 YNFKEQ. V was cut by 0 bases and J by 2 bases, with 11 bases left in between. The CDR3 loop spans 16 amino acids.

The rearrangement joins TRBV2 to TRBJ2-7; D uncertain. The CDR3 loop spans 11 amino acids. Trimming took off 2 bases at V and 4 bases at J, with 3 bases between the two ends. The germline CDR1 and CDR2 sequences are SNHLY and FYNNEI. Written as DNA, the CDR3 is TGTGCCAGCAGTGAACGGTACGAGCAGTACTTC. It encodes CASSERYEQYF. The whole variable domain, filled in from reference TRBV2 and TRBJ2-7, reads EPEVTQTPSHQVTQMGQEVILRCVPISNHLYFYWYRQILGQKVEFLVSFYNNEISEKSEIFDDQFSVERPDGSNFTLKIRSTKLEDSAMYFCASSERYEQYFGPGTRLTVT.

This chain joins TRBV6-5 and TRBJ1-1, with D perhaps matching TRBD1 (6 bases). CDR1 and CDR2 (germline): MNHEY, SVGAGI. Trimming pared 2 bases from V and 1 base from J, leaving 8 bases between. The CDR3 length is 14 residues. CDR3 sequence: CASSYRGANTEAFF. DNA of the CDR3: TGTGCCAGCAGTTACCGGGGGGCGAACACTGAAGCTTTCTTT.

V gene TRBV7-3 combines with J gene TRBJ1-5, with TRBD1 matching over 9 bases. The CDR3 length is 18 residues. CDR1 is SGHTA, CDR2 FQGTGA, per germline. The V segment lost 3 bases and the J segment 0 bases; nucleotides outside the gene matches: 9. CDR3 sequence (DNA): TGTGCCAGCAGCTTTGTTGGACAGGGGTATAATAGCAATCAGCCCCAGCATTTT. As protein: CASSFVGQGYNSNQPQHF.

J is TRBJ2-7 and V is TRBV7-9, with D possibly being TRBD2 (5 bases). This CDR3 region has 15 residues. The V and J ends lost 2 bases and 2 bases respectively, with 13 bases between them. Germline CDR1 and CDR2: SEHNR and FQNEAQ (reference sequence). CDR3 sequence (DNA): TGTGCCAGCAGCTTAATCGGCGGGCCCCCCTACGAGCAGTACTTC. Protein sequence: CASSLIGGPPYEQYF. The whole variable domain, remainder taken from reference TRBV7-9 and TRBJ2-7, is DTGVSQNPRHKITKRGQNVTFRCDPISEHNRLYWYRQTLGQGPEFLTYFQNEAQLEKSRLLSDRFSAERPKGSFSTLEIQRTEQGDSAMYLCASSLIGGPPYEQYFGPGTRLTVT.